This T cell receptor beta chain is drawn from a study of T cell responses to AZD1222 COVID-19 vaccine. Libraries were prepared by immunoSEQ multiplex PCR; TCRdb keeps only in-frame clonotypes and omits some of them. The repertoire holds approximately 150,000 clones, with about nine tenths as singletons. Germline V lookup: CDR1 MNHEY, CDR2 SMNVEV (reference sequence). The CDR3 is 16 amino acids. V lost 1 base, J lost 0 bases, and 13 bases lay in between. Study conclusions and caveats: Following two doses of AZD1222, Spike-specific TCR breadth and depth rose.

This clone occurred many times. The antigen remains undetermined. V is TRBV27 and J is TRBJ2-7; TRBD1 is a possible D gene (6 bases). The origin of this receptor is an adult who received the AZD1222 COVID-19 vaccine. Sequences were derived from peripheral blood, sampled 28 days after the second AZD1222 dose. DNA for the CDR3: TGTGCCAGCAGTTTATACCGGGACATCAGCTCCTACGAGCAGTACTTC. Its protein is CASSLYRDISSYEQYF.